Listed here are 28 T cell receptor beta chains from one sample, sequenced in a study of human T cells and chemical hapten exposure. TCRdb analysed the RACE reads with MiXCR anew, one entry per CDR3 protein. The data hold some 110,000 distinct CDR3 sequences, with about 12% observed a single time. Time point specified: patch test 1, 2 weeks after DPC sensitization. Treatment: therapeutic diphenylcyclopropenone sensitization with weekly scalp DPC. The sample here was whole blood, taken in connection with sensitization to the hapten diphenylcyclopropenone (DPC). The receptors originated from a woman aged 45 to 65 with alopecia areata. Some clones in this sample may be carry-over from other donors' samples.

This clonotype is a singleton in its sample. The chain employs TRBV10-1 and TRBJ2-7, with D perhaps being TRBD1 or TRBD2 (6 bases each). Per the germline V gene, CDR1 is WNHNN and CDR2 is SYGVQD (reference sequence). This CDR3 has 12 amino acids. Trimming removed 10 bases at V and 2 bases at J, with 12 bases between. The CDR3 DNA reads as TGCGCCACTACCCGGGGGCCCTACGAGCAGTACTTC. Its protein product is CATTRGPYEQYF.

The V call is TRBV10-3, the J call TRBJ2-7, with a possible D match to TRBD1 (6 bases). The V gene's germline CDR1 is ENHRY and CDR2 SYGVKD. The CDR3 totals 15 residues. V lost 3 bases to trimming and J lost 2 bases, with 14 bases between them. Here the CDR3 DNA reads TGTGCCATCAGTGATGACGGGACAAATCCCTACGAGCAGTACTTC. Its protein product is CAISDDGTNPYEQYF.

The CDR3 coding sequence is TGCAGTGCTAGAGTGGCGGCGAATCAGCCCCAGCATTTT. Protein sequence: CSARVAANQPQHF. The chain employs TRBV20-1 and TRBJ1-5; D gene ambiguous. Germline assignment: CDR1 DFQATT and CDR2 SNEGSKA (reference sequence). The CDR3 sequence is 13 residues long. Trimming left V 1 base short and J 4 bases short, with 8 bases between.

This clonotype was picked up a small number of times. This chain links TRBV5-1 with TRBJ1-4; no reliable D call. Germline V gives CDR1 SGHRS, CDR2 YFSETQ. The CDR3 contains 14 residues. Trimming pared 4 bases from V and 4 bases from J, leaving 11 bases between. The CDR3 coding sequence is TGCGCCAGCAGCCTAGGACGGTATAATGAAAAACTGTTTTTT. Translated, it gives CASSLGRYNEKLFF. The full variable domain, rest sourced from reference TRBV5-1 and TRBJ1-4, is KAGVTQTPRYLIKTRGQQVTLSCSPISGHRSVSWYQQTPGQGLQFLFEYFSETQRNKGNFPGRFSGRQFSNSRSEMNVSTLELGDSALYLCASSLGRYNEKLFFGSGTQLSVL.

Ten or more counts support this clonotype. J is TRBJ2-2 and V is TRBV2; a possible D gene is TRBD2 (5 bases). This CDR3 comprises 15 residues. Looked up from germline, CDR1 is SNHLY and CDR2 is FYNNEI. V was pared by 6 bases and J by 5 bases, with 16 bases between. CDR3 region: CASREARSGTGELFF. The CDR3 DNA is TGTGCCAGCAGGGAGGCCAGGTCAGGTACCGGGGAGCTGTTTTTT.

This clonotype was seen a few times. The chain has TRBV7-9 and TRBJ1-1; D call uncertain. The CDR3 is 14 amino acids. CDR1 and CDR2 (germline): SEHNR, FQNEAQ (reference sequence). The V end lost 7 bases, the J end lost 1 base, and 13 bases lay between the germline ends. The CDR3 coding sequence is TGTGCCAGCACCCTCGGCGGGTCGAACACTGAAGCTTTCTTT. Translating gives CASTLGGSNTEAFF.

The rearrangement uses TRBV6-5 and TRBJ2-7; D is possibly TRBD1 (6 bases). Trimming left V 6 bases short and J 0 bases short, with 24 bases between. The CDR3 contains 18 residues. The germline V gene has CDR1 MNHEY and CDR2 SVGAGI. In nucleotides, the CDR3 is TGTGCCAGCAGCCTCTCAGCAGTACAGGGTATCATCTCCTACGAGCAGTACTTC. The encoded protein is CASSLSAVQGIISYEQYF.

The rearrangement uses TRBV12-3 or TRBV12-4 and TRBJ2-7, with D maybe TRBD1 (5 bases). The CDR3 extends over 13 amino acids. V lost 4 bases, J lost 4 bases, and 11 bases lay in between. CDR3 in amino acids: CASSYRSSYEQYF. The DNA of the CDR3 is TGTGCCAGCAGTTACAGGTCCTCGTACGAGCAGTACTTC.

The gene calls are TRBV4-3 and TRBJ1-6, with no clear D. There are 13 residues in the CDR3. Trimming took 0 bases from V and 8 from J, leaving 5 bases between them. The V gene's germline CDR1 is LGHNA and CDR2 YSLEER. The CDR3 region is CASSQDLDSPLHF. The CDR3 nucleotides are TGCGCCAGCAGCCAAGATCTTGATTCACCCCTCCACTTT.

CDR3 DNA sequence: TGTGCCAGCAGAAGGACTAGCGGGAGAGCTTACAATGAGCAGTTCTTC. It is translated as CASRRTSGRAYNEQFF. The V call is TRBV6-5, the J call TRBJ2-1; TRBD2 aligns across 13 bases. With 6 bases clipped from V and 4 bases from J, the junction kept 6 bases outside the gene matches. The CDR3 consists of 16 residues. Germline V gene sequence: CDR1 MNHEY, CDR2 SVGAGI.

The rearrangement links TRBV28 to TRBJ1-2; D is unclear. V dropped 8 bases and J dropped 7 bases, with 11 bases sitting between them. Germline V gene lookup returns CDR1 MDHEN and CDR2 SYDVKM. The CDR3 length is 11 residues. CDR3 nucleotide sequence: TGTGCCAGCGGGAAAGGCCGTGGCTACACCTTC. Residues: CASGKGRGYTF.

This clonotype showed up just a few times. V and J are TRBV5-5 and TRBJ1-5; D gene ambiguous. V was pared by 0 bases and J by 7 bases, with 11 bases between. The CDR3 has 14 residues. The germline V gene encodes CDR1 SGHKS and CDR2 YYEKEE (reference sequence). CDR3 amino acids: CASSLVSGPQPQHF. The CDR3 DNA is TGTGCCAGCAGCTTGGTGTCGGGTCCCCAGCCCCAGCATTTT.

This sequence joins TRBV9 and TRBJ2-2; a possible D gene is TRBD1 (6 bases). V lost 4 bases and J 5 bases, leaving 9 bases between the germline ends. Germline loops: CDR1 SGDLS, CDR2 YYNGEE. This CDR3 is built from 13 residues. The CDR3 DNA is TGTGCCAGCAGCCTCGACAGGACCGGGGAGCTGTTTTTT. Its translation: CASSLDRTGELFF. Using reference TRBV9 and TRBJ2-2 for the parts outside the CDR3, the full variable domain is DSGVTQTPKHLITATGQRVTLRCSPRSGDLSVYWYQQSLDQGLQFLIQYYNGEERAKGNILERFSAQQFPDLHSELNLSSLELGDSALYFCASSLDRTGELFFGEGSRLTVL.

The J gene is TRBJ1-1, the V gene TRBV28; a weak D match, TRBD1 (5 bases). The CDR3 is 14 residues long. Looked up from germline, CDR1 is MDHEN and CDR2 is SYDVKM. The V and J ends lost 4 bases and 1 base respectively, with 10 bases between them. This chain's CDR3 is CASSYWGKNTEAFF. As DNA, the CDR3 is TGTGCCAGCAGTTACTGGGGCAAGAACACTGAAGCTTTCTTT.

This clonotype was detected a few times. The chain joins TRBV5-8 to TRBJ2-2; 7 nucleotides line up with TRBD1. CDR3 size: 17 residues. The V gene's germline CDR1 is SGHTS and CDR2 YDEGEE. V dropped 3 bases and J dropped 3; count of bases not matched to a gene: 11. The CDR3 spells CASSSRSGTDYTGELFF. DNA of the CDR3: TGTGCCAGCAGCTCCCGTTCCGGGACAGACTACACCGGGGAGCTGTTTTTT.

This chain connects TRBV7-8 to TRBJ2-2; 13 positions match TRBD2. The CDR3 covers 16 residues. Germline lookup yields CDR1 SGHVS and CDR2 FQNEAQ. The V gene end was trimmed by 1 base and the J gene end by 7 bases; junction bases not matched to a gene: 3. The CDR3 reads CASSLGLAGGGGELFF. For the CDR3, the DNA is TGTGCCAGCAGCTTAGGACTAGCGGGGGGTGGCGGGGAGCTGTTTTTT.

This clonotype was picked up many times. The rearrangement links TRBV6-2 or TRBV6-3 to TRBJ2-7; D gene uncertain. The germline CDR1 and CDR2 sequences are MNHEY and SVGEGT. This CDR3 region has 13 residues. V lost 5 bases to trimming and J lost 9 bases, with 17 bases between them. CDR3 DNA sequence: TGTGCCAGCAGTCTACCCGGCACTCTCCGGCAGTACTTC. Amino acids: CASSLPGTLRQYF.

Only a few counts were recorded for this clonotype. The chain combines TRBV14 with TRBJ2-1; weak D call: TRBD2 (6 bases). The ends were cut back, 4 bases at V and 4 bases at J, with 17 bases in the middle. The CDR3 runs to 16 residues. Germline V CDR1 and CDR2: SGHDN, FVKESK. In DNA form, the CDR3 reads TGTGCCAGCAGCCTGAATAGCGGCTACTCTTACAATGAGCAGTTCTTC. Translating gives CASSLNSGYSYNEQFF.

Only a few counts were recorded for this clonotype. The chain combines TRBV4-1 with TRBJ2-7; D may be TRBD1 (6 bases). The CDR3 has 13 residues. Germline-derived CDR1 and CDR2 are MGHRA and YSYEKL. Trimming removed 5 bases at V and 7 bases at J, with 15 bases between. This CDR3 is CASSYGTGREQYF. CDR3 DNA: TGCGCCAGCAGCTACGGAACAGGGCGGGAGCAGTACTTC.

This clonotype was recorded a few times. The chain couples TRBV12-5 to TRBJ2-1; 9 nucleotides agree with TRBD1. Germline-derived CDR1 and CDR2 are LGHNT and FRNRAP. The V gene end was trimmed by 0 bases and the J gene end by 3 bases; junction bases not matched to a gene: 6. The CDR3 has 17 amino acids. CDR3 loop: CASGLVVGTGNYNEQFF. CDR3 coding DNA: TGTGCTAGTGGTTTGGTAGTTGGGACAGGGAACTACAATGAGCAGTTCTTC.

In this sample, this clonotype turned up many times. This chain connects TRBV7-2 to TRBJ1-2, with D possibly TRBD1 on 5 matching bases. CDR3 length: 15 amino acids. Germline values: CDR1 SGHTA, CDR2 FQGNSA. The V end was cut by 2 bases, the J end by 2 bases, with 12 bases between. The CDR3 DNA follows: TGTGCCAGCAGCTTAAACGCCGGGGGGAACTATGGCTACACCTTC. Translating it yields CASSLNAGGNYGYTF.

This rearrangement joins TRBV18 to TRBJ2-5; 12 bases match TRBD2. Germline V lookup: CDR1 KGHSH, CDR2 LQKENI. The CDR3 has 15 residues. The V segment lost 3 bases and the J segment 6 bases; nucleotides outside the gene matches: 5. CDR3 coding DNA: TGTGCCAGCTCACCGGCTAGCGGGGGGGAGAAGACCCAGTACTTC. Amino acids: CASSPASGGEKTQYF.

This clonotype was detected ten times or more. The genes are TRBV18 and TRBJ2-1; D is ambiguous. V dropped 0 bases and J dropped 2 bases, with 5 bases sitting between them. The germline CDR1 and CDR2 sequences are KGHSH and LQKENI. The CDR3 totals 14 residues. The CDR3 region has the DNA TGTGCCAGCTCACCACCAGGGACCTACAATGAGCAGTTCTTC. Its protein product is CASSPPGTYNEQFF.

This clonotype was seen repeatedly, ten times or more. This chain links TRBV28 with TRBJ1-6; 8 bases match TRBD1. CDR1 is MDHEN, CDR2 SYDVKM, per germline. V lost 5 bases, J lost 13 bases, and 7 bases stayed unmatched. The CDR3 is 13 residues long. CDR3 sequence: CASSQDRVNPLHF. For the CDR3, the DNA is TGTGCCAGCAGTCAGGACAGGGTTAATCCCCTCCACTTT.

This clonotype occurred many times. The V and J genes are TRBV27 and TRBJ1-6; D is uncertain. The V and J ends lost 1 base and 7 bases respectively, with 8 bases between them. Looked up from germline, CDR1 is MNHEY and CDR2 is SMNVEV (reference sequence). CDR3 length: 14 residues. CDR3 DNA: TGTGCCAGCAGTTTATGGGGTCAGAATTCACCCCTCCACTTT. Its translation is CASSLWGQNSPLHF.

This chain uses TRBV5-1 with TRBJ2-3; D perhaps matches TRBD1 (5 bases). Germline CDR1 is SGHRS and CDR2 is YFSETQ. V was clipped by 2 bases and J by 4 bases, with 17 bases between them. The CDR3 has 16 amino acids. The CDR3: CASSFSGQGGADTQYF. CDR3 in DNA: TGCGCCAGCAGCTTCTCCGGCCAGGGTGGTGCAGATACGCAGTATTTT.

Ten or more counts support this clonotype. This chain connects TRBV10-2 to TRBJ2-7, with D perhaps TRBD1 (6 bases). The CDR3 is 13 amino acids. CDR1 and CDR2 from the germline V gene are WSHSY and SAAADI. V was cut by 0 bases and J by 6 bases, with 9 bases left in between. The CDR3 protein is CASSESRTVEQYF. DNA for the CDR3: TGCGCCAGCAGTGAGTCCCGGACAGTCGAGCAGTACTTC.

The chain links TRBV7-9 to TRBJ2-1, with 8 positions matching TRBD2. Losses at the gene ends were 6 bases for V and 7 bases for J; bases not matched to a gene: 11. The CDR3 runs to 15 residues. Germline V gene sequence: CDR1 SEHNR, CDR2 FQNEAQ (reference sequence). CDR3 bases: TGTGCCAGCAGAGCGGGGGCCACCCCTTTGAATGAGCAGTTCTTC. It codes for CASRAGATPLNEQFF.